The 3 T cell receptor beta chains in this list originate from one sample, sequenced in a study of identical twins. One entry per CDR3 protein, called by TCRdb with MiXCR from the 5' RACE reads. Among approximately 1.8 million distinct CDR3 sequences listed, around 29% were seen once. Material: cord blood. All receptors come from a newborn girl in good health.

Many counts were recorded for this clonotype. The CDR3 region is CASSPGGGNQPQHF. The CDR3 DNA sequence: TGTGCCAGCAGTCCAGGGGGGGGCAATCAGCCCCAGCATTTT. The J gene is TRBJ1-5, the V gene TRBV18; 7 bases agree with TRBD1. V lost 8 bases and J lost 2; bases outside the gene matches: 6. Germline V gene sequence: CDR1 KGHSH, CDR2 LQKENI. The CDR3 length is 14 residues.

The chain is built from TRBV3-1 and TRBJ2-1; 8 bases align to TRBD2. This CDR3 is 15 amino acids long. From germline, CDR1 is LGHDT and CDR2 YNNKEL (reference sequence). With V trimmed by 8 bases and J by 4 bases, 10 bases remained unmatched. The CDR3 bases are TGTGCCAGCGGAGGAGCGGGAGCCCGATACAATGAGCAGTTCTTC. Translated: CASGGAGARYNEQFF.

This clonotype was counted a few times. This chain links TRBV20-1 with TRBJ1-4; TRBD1 aligns across 7 bases. The germline V gene encodes CDR1 DFQATT and CDR2 SNEGSKA (reference sequence). The CDR3 runs to 14 residues. The J segment lost 7 bases and the V segment lost 6 bases, leaving 11 bases of the junction unmatched. The CDR3 protein is CSARPGGAGEKLFF. CDR3 coding DNA: TGCAGTGCGCGTCCAGGGGGGGCGGGTGAAAAACTGTTTTTT.